These 2 T cell receptor beta chains were sequenced from one sample in a study of blood T cell repertoires in COVID-19. Data came from immunoSEQ multiplex PCR; TCRdb stores just in-frame clones and leaves some out. The repertoire has around 220,000 clones, approximately 80% of them found once; the top ten carry nearly 5%. The sequenced sample consisted of peripheral blood. These receptor sequences come from a woman of 80 years or more with active or convalescent COVID-19.

The chain couples TRBV18 to TRBJ1-4; 7 bases fit TRBD1. V dropped 2 bases and J dropped 8; count of bases not matched to a gene: 8. Germline values: CDR1 KGHSH, CDR2 LQKENI. This CDR3 comprises 15 residues. CDR3 sequence reads: CASSPNRGPAEKLFF. CDR3 bases: TGTGCCAGCTCACCAAATAGGGGGCCGGCGGAAAAACTGTTTTTT.

As DNA, the CDR3 is TGCGCCAGCAGCCAAGAAGTAGCTAGCGGGGGACGAACATATAGCACAGATACGCAGTATTTT. Amino acids: CASSQEVASGGRTYSTDTQYF. The chain has TRBV4-1 and TRBJ2-3; TRBD2 aligns across 10 bases. V was clipped by 0 bases and J by 0 bases; unmatched bases: 15. CDR1 MGHRA and CDR2 YSYEKL come from the germline V gene. There are 21 residues in the CDR3.